This TCR beta chain emerged from a study of T cell responses to AZD1222 COVID-19 vaccine (dated by TCRdb to the early 2020s). Study-level background: A total of 233 trial participants underwent TCR sequencing, of whom about 210 received two doses of AZD1222 and about 25 received two doses of the MenACWY control vaccine. Trial participants were enrolled by age into subgroups of 18-55, 56-69 and 70-plus years, and about 150, 27 and 61 TCR-sequenced participants, respectively, were included in these subgroups. Overall results and qualifications from the work: Conclusions about previously exposed vaccinees are limited, since just five or six AZD1222 recipients were seropositive for SARS-CoV-2 at baseline. Spike-specific TCR breadth and depth rose significantly after two AZD1222 doses compared with day 0 and with MenACWY recipients. Because no day 14 peak-response samples were available, repertoires were characterized only after the peak T cell response. Reportedly, close to half of the unique spike-specific TCRs recognized epitopes lying outside the regions that are mutated in the B.1.351 and B.1.1.7 variants. Most participants were white British and females outnumbered males, and the authors suggested that clonal diversity may have been underestimated. CD4 TCRs associated with the vaccine covered the entire spike protein, and the dominant responses were in regions 160-218 and 743-854. In the small 56-69-year group, the increase in depth fell short of significance, most likely because of low power.

Concerning this clone itself: Its recognized antigen is unknown. Nothing much larger sits one base from this clone, and base qualities are not available.

In the paper's terms, the time point label means: about 28 days (+/-7) after the second vaccine dose. Because spike-specific TCR depth and breadth did not differ between the two schedules, AZD1222 recipients who got a second dose at roughly 4 weeks were pooled with those who got a second dose at roughly 12 weeks. Samples from vaccinated people were obtained from the UK trials COV001 and COV002, which included a single-blind randomized controlled phase 2/3 trial of AZD1222 (ChAdOx1 nCoV-19) in healthy adults. For TCRbeta chain sequencing, PBMC samples were collected from trial participants at day 0 and at day 28 after the second dose. V is pared back by 0 bases and J by 5 bases, with 18 bases lying between the germline termini. From the cysteine up to the phenylalanine, the CDR3 has a length of 17 residues. Only CDR3 DNA remains: 51 bases, in frame from the first base. CDR1 and CDR2 are drawn from the germline V gene: MGHRA, YSYEKL.

The CDR3 regions of human TCRbeta chains were analyzed by immunosequencing. The paper's processing steps were these. Repertoire TCRs were matched against a reference library of SARS-CoV-2-specific TCRs generated with the MIRA antigen-specificity platform. Breadth meant the fraction of unique TCRs that were SARS-CoV-2-associated, whereas depth meant the fraction of total T cells that were SARS-CoV-2-associated. Using the MIRA data, every spike-specific TCR was mapped to the spike region that the TCR reacted to and assigned to either a CD4 or a CD8 class. Log10-transformed breadth and depth values were compared by one-way ANOVA with Sidak's multiple comparisons tests. The clones in this table, taken by TCRdb from immuneACCESS, are in-frame only. Not every clone is retained; where verified, under half of the shortfall comes from an unresolved V gene, and the cause of the rest is unknown. V, J and clone size are those of that table, while D and trimming were read from the DNA. The sample table records about 42,000 clones; roughly 88% of these occur just once. Of the sample, about a sixth falls within the top ten clones.

The source of this sequence is an adult who received the AZD1222 COVID-19 vaccine. The chain was built from TRBV4-1 and TRBJ2-3, with the D assignment possibly TRBD1 or TRBD2, given 5 matching bases for each. The sample consisted of peripheral blood, taken 28 days after the second AZD1222 dose. The CDR3 in this case is CASSQDPLGQKGDTQYF. DNA sequence: TGCGCCAGCAGCCAAGATCCACTAGGACAAAAGGGAGATACGCAGTATTTT.